The 3 T cell receptor beta chains reported below all come from one sample, sequenced in a study of immune evolution from preneoplasia to lung adenocarcinoma. The method was immunoSEQ multiplex PCR; TCRdb's version includes in-frame clones alone and lacks a portion of them. The data contain under 45,000 clones, over 75% of them singletons. Sequencing used FFPE invasive lung adenocarcinoma tissue. These receptors were taken from a person in their sixties or seventies with lung adenocarcinoma.

V gene TRBV6-6 combines with J gene TRBJ2-1; TRBD2 is a possible D gene (6 bases). CDR3 length equals 13 residues. The germline V gene has CDR1 MNHNY and CDR2 SVGAGI (reference sequence). The V end was cut by 5 bases, the J end by 15 bases, with 20 bases between. CDR3: CASSDGRSASWFF. DNA of the CDR3: TGTGCCAGCAGTGACGGGAGATCCGCGTCGTGGTTCTTC.

The chain has TRBV28 and TRBJ1-5, with D tentatively TRBD1 (6 bases). The germline V and J ends were trimmed by 6 bases and 0 bases, with 15 bases remaining between them. The CDR3 consists of 16 residues. The V gene's germline CDR1 is MDHEN and CDR2 SYDVKM. CDR3 coding DNA: TGTGCCAGCAGGGACGAGACAGGACATAGCAATCAGCCCCAGCATTTT. It is translated as CASRDETGHSNQPQHF.

The chain uses TRBV6-1 and TRBJ2-2; tentative D call: TRBD1 (5 bases). The V end was cut by 4 bases, the J end by 4 bases, with 13 bases between. Germline V gene lookup returns CDR1 MNHNS and CDR2 SASEGT. The CDR3 has 15 amino acids. The CDR3: CASSAVRGPTGELFF. The CDR3 coding sequence is TGTGCCAGCAGTGCCGTAAGGGGTCCCACCGGGGAGCTGTTTTTT.